The rows below give T cell receptor beta chains drawn from one sample of a study of CD8 T cells in ankylosing spondylitis. In TCRdb, the 5' RACE reads were re-called with MiXCR into one record per CDR3 protein. There are roughly 280,000 distinct CDR3 sequences in the sample; 20% occur only once, and roughly 7.3% lies in the top ten. The sample taken for sequencing was blood, either unsorted or a sorted T cell fraction (not recorded which). The receptors stem from a male donor with ankylosing spondylitis or in good health (not recorded which). CDR3s include the opening cysteine and the closing phenylalanine or tryptophan. D genes are given only for firm matches. Clone size is not always given. Where it is, it says once, few, many or a class for expanded clones.

>TRBJ1-1|TRBV5-1|.|.
CASSPERGSEAFF
TGCGCCAGCAGCCCCGAGCGGGGTTCTGAAGCTTTCTTT
>TRBJ1-1|TRBV19|TRBD1|.
CASSISTGGSPEAFF
TGTGCCAGTAGTATATCGACAGGGGGATCACCTGAAGCTTTCTTT
>TRBJ2-2|TRBV12-3/TRBV12-4|.|.
CASFRGASAYTGELFF
TGTGCCAGCTTTCGGGGAGCTAGCGCCTACACCGGGGAGCTGTTTTTT
>TRBJ1-2|TRBV20-1|.|many
CSARVGGSGGYTF
TGCAGTGCTAGAGTCGGAGGGTCGGGGGGCTACACCTTC
>TRBJ2-2|TRBV29-1|TRBD2|few
CSVLERGTSGGANTGELFF
TGCAGCGTTCTTGAAAGAGGGACTAGCGGGGGGGCGAACACCGGGGAGCTGTTTTTT
>TRBJ2-1|TRBV5-1|.|few
CASSLVSAYNEQFF
TGCGCCAGCAGCTTGGTATCCGCCTACAATGAGCAGTTCTTC
>TRBJ2-5|TRBV9|.|many
CASSQSVTETQYF
TGTGCCAGCAGCCAAAGTGTAACAGAGACCCAGTACTTC
>TRBJ2-3|TRBV5-1|TRBD2|many
CASSFGGSGSVTQYF
TGCGCCAGCAGCTTCGGTGGTAGCGGGAGTGTTACGCAGTATTTT
>TRBJ2-3|TRBV29-1|TRBD1|.
CSAATGDPAGDTQYF
TGCAGCGCCGCAACAGGGGACCCCGCGGGAGATACGCAGTATTTT
>TRBJ2-1|TRBV5-1|.|few
CASSLFAGRKAEQFF
TGCGCCAGCAGCTTGTTTGCGGGGCGCAAAGCGGAGCAGTTCTTC
>TRBJ2-4|TRBV5-6|.|few
CASSWRGQVKNIQYF
TGTGCCAGCAGCTGGAGGGGGCAAGTCAAAAACATTCAGTACTTC
>TRBJ2-3|TRBV3-1|TRBD2|.
CASSHLGRLAGDDTQYF
TGTGCCAGCAGCCATCTCGGACGACTAGCGGGGGATGATACGCAGTATTTT
>TRBJ2-5|TRBV3-1|.|.
CASSQERTYGQETQYF
TGTGCCAGCAGCCAGGAGCGGACTTATGGCCAAGAGACCCAGTACTTC
>TRBJ2-1|TRBV12-3/TRBV12-4|TRBD2|few
CASSTSGSSGSYNEQFF
TGTGCCAGCAGTACTAGCGGGTCATCGGGCTCCTACAATGAGCAGTTCTTC
>TRBJ1-2|TRBV7-8|.|few
CASSLAPSVGYGYTF
TGTGCCAGCAGCTTAGCGCCAAGCGTGGGCTATGGCTACACCTTC
>TRBJ2-5|TRBV10-3|TRBD1|.
CAVTVDRNQETQYF
TGTGCCGTAACCGTGGACAGGAACCAAGAGACCCAGTACTTC
>TRBJ2-3|TRBV20-1|TRBD2|.
CSASHGGTTDTQYF
TGCAGTGCTAGTCACGGGGGGACCACAGATACGCAGTATTTT
>TRBJ1-4|TRBV28|TRBD1|few
CASSSSRQGALEKLFF
TGTGCCAGCAGTTCTTCAAGACAGGGGGCATTGGAAAAACTGTTTTTT
>TRBJ2-1|TRBV5-1|TRBD1|few
CASSLTRGQGHNEQFF
TGCGCCAGCAGCTTGACGAGGGGGCAGGGACACAATGAGCAGTTCTTC
>TRBJ2-1|TRBV5-1|.|.
CASSFSLGYNEQFF
TGCGCCAGCAGCTTTTCCCTGGGTTACAATGAGCAGTTCTTC
>TRBJ2-5|TRBV20-1|TRBD2|.
CSARVPGLAFETQYF
TGCAGTGCTAGAGTACCGGGACTAGCGTTTGAGACCCAGTACTTC
>TRBJ2-5|TRBV11-1|TRBD1|.
CASSATVGGSETQYF
TGTGCCAGCAGCGCAACGGTAGGGGGCTCGGAGACCCAGTACTTC
>TRBJ2-1|TRBV12-3/TRBV12-4|TRBD1|few
CASSSGTVPYNEQFF
TGTGCCAGCAGTTCCGGGACAGTTCCCTACAATGAGCAGTTCTTC
>TRBJ2-2|TRBV2|.|few
CASSETDLGELFF
TGTGCCAGCAGTGAAACGGATCTCGGGGAGCTGTTTTTT
>TRBJ1-2|TRBV12-3/TRBV12-4|.|.
CAISLASIRGPSANYGYTF
TGTGCCATCAGTTTAGCCAGTATAAGGGGCCCGTCAGCTAACTATGGCTACACCTTC
>TRBJ2-2|TRBV10-3|.|many
CAISDRAGELFF
TGTGCCATCAGTGACAGGGCCGGGGAGCTGTTTTTT
>TRBJ1-5|TRBV9|.|.
CASSVGVTEHQPQHF
TGTGCCAGCAGCGTAGGGGTGACGGAGCATCAGCCCCAGCATTTT
>TRBJ2-2|TRBV25-1|.|few
CASSPTGTTNTGELFF
TGTGCCAGCAGTCCTACCGGGACCACTAACACCGGGGAGCTGTTTTTT
>TRBJ2-5|TRBV7-3|TRBD2|many
CASSSTTSGALQYF
TGTGCCAGCAGCTCGACGACTAGCGGGGCCTTACAGTACTTC
>TRBJ2-3|TRBV20-1|TRBD2|few
CSARKRGAPDTQYF
TGCAGTGCTAGAAAGCGGGGGGCCCCAGATACGCAGTATTTT
>TRBJ2-5|TRBV3-1|.|.
CASSPFGHQETQYF
TGTGCCAGCAGCCCCTTCGGCCATCAAGAGACCCAGTACTTC